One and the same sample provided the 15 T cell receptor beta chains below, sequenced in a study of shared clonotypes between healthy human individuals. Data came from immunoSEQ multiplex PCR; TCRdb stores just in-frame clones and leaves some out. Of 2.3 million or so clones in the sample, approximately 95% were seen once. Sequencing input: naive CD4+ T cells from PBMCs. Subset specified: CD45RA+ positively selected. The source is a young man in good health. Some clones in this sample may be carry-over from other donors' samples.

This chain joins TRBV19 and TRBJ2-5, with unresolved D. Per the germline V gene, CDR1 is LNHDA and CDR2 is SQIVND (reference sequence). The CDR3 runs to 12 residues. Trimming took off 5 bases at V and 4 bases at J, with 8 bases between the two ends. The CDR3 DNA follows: TGTGCCAGTAGTGGCGCCCCAGAGACCCAGTACTTC. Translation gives CASSGAPETQYF.

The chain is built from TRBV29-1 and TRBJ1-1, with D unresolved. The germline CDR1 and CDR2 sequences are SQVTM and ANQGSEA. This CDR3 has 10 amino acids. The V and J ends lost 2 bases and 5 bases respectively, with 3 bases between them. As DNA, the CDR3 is TGCAGCGTTGAAACGACTGAAGCTTTCTTT. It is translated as CSVETTEAFF. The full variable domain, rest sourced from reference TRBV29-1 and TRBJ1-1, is SAVISQKPSRDICQRGTSLTIQCQVDSQVTMMFWYRQQPGQSLTLIATANQGSEATYESGFVIDKFPISRPNLTFSTLTVSNMSPEDSSIYLCSVETTEAFFGQGTRLTVV.

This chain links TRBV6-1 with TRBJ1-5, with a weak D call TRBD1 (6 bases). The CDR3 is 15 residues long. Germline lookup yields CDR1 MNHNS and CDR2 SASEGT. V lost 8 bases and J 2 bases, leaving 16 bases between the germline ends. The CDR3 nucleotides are TGTGCCAGCGGAGGGGGGGCGGTGGGCAATCAGCCCCAGCATTTT. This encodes CASGGGAVGNQPQHF.

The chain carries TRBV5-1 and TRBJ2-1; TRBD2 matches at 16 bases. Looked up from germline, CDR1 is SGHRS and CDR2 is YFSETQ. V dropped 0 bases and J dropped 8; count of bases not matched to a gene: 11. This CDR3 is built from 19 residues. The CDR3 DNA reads TGCGCCAGCAGCTTGGTCCGCCCCGGGACTAGCGGGAGGGGGGATGAGCAGTTCTTC. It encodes CASSLVRPGTSGRGDEQFF.

The CDR3 region has the DNA TGTGCTACCACAGGGGATGCGGGAGGGAACGAGCAGTACTTC. It encodes CATTGDAGGNEQYF. The chain employs TRBV10-3 and TRBJ2-7, with 9 bases matching TRBD2. The CDR3 runs 14 residues. Germline assignment: CDR1 ENHRY and CDR2 SYGVKD.

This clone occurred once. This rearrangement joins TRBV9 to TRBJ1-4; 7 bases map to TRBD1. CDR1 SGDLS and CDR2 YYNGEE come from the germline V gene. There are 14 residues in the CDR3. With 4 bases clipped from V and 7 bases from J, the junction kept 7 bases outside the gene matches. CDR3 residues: CASSPGQWGEKLFF. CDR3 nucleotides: TGTGCCAGCAGCCCGGGACAGTGGGGTGAAAAACTGTTTTTT.

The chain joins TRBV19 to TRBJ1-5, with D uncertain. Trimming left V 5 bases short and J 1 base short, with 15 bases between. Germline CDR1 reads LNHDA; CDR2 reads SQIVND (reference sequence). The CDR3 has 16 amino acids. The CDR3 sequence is CASSLGRARSNQPQHF. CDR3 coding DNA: TGTGCCAGTAGTCTCGGCCGGGCGAGGAGCAATCAGCCCCAGCATTTT.

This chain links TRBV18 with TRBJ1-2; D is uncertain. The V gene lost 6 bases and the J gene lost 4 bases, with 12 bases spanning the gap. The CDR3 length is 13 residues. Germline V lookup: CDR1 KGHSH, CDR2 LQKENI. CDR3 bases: TGTGCCAGCTCGTCCGCGCAAGTCTATGGCTACACCTTC. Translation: CASSSAQVYGYTF.

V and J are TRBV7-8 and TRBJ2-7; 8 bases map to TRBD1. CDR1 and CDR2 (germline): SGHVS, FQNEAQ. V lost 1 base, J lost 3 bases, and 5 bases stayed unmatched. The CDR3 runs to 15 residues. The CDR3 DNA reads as TGTGCCAGCAGCTTAGACGGGACAGGCAACTACGAGCAGTACTTC. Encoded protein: CASSLDGTGNYEQYF.

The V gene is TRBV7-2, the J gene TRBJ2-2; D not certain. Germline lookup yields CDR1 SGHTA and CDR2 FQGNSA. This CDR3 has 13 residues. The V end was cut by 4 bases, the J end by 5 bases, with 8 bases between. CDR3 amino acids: CASSSLGTGELFF. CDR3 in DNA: TGTGCCAGCAGCTCCCTAGGGACCGGGGAGCTGTTTTTT.

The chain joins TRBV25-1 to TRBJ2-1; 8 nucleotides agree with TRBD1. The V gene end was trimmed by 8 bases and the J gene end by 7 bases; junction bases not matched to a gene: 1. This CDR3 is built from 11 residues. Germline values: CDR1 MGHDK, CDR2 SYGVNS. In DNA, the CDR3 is TGTGCCAGCCAGGGGGCAAATGAGCAGTTCTTC. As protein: CASQGANEQFF.

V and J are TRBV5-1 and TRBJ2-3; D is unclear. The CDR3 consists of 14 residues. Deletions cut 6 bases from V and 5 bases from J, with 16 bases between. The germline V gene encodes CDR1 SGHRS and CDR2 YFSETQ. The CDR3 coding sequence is TGCGCCAGCACCCCGGCCCATTTGGGAGATACGCAGTATTTT. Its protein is CASTPAHLGDTQYF.

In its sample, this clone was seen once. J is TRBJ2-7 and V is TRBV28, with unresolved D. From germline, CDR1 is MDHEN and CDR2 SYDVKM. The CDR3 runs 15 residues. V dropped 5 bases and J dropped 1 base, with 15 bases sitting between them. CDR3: CASSPLGSQSYEQYF. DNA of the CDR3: TGTGCCAGCAGTCCCCTGGGCAGCCAATCCTACGAGCAGTACTTC.

The CDR3 protein is CASSPGRGKETQYF. As DNA, the CDR3 is TGTGCCAGCAGTCCGGGACGGGGAAAAGAGACCCAGTACTTC. This sequence joins TRBV6-6 and TRBJ2-5; D is tentatively TRBD1 or TRBD2 (5 bases each). The CDR3 is 14 amino acids. Germline V CDR1 and CDR2: MNHNY, SVGAGI (reference sequence). Trimming took off 5 bases at V and 3 bases at J, with 13 bases between the two ends.

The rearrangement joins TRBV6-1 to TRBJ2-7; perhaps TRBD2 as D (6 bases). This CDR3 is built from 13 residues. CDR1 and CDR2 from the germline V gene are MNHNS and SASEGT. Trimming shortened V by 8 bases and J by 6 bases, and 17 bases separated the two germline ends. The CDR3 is CASGEVGDVEQYF. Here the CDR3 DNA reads TGTGCCAGCGGGGAGGTAGGAGATGTCGAGCAGTACTTC.